The 10 T cell receptor beta chains reported below all come from one sample, sequenced in a study of blood T cell repertoires in COVID-19. Sequencing was performed with immunoSEQ multiplex PCR; in TCRdb, only in-frame clones are kept and a portion is missing. The sample gives some 150,000 clones, 84% of which show up once; 7.2% is in the top ten. Sequencing used peripheral blood. The origin of the receptors is a woman between 50 and 59 years old in a cohort sampled during active or convalescent COVID-19.

The J gene is TRBJ2-5, the V gene TRBV6-1; no clear D. The V gene lost 1 base and the J gene lost 3 bases, with 6 bases spanning the gap. Germline V gene lookup returns CDR1 MNHNS and CDR2 SASEGT. This CDR3 has 13 amino acids. The CDR3 sequence: CASSEGPKETQYF. In DNA form, the CDR3 reads TGTGCCAGCAGTGAAGGTCCCAAAGAGACCCAGTACTTC.

The rearrangement joins TRBV11-3 to TRBJ2-1, with 11 bases identical to TRBD2. J gave up 9 bases and V 1 base, and 8 bases lay outside the gene matches. This CDR3 spans 16 amino acids. CDR1 and CDR2 (germline): SGHNT, YENEEA. The CDR3 is CASSLGSGGASIEQFF. CDR3 sequence (DNA): TGTGCCAGCAGCTTAGGTAGCGGGGGGGCCTCGATTGAGCAGTTCTTC.

CDR3 DNA: TGTGCCTGGGTTGGGAAGGGAGGCTCTGGAAACACCATATATTTT. This translates into CAWVGKGGSGNTIYF. V is TRBV30 and J is TRBJ1-3; D gene ambiguous. This CDR3 has 15 amino acids. Trimming removed 5 bases at V and 0 bases at J, with 14 bases between. From germline, CDR1 is GTSNPN and CDR2 SVGIG (reference sequence).

The V call is TRBV7-8, the J call TRBJ1-3, with D perhaps matching TRBD1 (5 bases). V was clipped by 1 base and J by 0 bases, with 7 bases between them. The V gene's germline CDR1 is SGHVS and CDR2 FQNEAQ. The CDR3 runs 15 residues. The DNA of the CDR3 is TGTGCCAGCAGCTTAGAACAGGTCTCTGGAAACACCATATATTTT. It translates to CASSLEQVSGNTIYF.

In this sample, this clone turned up once. The rearrangement links TRBV30 to TRBJ1-6; tentative D call: TRBD1 (5 bases). This CDR3 is built from 13 residues. Germline assignment: CDR1 GTSNPN and CDR2 SVGIG (reference sequence). V was cut by 3 bases and J by 6 bases, with 9 bases left in between. The chain's CDR3 is CAWRRQGNSPLHF. CDR3 sequence (DNA): TGTGCCTGGAGACGGCAGGGTAATTCACCCCTCCACTTT.

The chain uses TRBV5-1 and TRBJ2-1; TRBD1 matches at 9 bases. V was pared by 4 bases and J by 12 bases, with 5 bases of the junction left unmatched. Germline assignment: CDR1 SGHRS and CDR2 YFSETQ. The CDR3 runs to 12 residues. For the CDR3, the DNA is TGCGCCAGCAGCCCAGGGACAGGGATGCAGTTCTTC. It translates to CASSPGTGMQFF.

This clone was observed a few times. J is TRBJ1-6 and V is TRBV4-1, with 7 bases lining up with TRBD1. After removal of 2 bases from V and 4 bases from J, the junction contained 2 bases not matched to a gene. There are 15 residues in the CDR3. The germline V gene encodes CDR1 MGHRA and CDR2 YSYEKL. CDR3 nucleotide sequence: TGCGCCAGCAGCCAATTGGGACAGTATAATTCACCCCTCCACTTT. Translating it yields CASSQLGQYNSPLHF.

The CDR3 nucleotides are TGCGCCAGCAGCGCGGGTGGGACAAACTATGGCTACACCTTC. Amino acid sequence: CASSAGGTNYGYTF. V is TRBV5-1 and J is TRBJ1-2, with a tentative D call TRBD1 (6 bases). Germline assignment: CDR1 SGHRS and CDR2 YFSETQ. V lost 4 bases and J lost 2, with 12 bases in between. The CDR3 consists of 14 residues.

The rearrangement uses TRBV18 and TRBJ2-1; D gene unclear. CDR1 is KGHSH, CDR2 LQKENI, per germline. The ends were cut back, 0 bases at V and 9 bases at J, with 21 bases in the middle. The CDR3 has 17 amino acids. The CDR3 protein is CASSPPQTGFRYGEQFF. CDR3 in DNA: TGTGCCAGCTCACCACCCCAGACGGGTTTTAGATATGGTGAGCAGTTCTTC.

This chain uses TRBV2 with TRBJ2-3; 13 bases align to TRBD2. This CDR3 has 15 amino acids. Per germline, CDR1 SNHLY and CDR2 FYNNEI. J was trimmed by 8 bases and V by 10 bases; bases with no gene match: 12. The CDR3 DNA is TGTGCCACCCGTCGACTAGCGGGGGGTTCAGGTACGCAGTATTTT. Protein product: CATRRLAGGSGTQYF.